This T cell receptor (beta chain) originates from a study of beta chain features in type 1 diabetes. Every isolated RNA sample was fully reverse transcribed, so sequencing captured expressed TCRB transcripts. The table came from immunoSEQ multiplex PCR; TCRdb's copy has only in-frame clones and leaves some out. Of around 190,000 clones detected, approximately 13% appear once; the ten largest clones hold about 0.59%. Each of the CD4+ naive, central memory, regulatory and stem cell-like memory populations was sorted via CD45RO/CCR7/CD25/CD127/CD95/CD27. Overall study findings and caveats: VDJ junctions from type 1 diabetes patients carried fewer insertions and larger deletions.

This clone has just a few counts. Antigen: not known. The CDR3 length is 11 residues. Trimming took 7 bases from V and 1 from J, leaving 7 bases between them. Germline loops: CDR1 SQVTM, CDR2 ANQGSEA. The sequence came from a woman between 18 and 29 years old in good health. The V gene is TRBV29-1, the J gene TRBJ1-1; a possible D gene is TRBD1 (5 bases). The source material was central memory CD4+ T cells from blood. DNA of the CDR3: TGCAGCGCAGGACAGAACACTGAAGCTTTCTTT. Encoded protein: CSAGQNTEAFF.